The clone carrying this T cell receptor beta chain was found once. The sample is drawn from a study of blood T cell repertoires in COVID-19. Study-level background: T cells, B-cell-depleted T cells, or PBMCs provided the cDNA or gDNA that served as material.

The V end was cut by 8 bases, the J end by 7 bases, with 6 bases between. The CDR3 consists of 10 residues. Germline V gene sequence: CDR1 MNHEY, CDR2 SMNVEV (reference sequence). Profiling relied on immunoSEQ multiplex PCR, and the TCRdb table lists in-frame clones only, not all of them. Of about 240,000 clones in the sample, around 83% were seen once. The TCR comes from a woman younger than 35 with acute or convalescent COVID-19. The sample consisted of peripheral blood. V usage is TRBV27 and J usage is TRBJ1-5, with D unresolved. The CDR3 reads CASGGQPQHF. CDR3 bases: TGTGCCAGCGGCGGACAGCCCCAGCATTTT.